This TCR beta chain was sequenced for a study of CD8+ T cells in alopecia areata. Across the study: Patients given treatment had severity scored by the percentage of scalp area affected.

Described treatment: oral pan-JAK inhibitor, 5-10 mg twice daily. Reverse transcribed after extraction, RNA yielded cDNA as the sequencing template. Assay used: immunoSEQ multiplex PCR; TCRdb lists only in-frame clones, some missing. Found here are 90,000 to 130,000 clones, around 53% of them singletons; the top ten hold 12%. CDR3 size: 13 residues. Between the trimmed V and J ends, which lost 3 bases and 3 bases, there was a span of 7 bases. Germline V gene lookup returns CDR1 MRHNA and CDR2 SNTAGT. The chain carries TRBV6-4 and TRBJ2-3; D perhaps matches TRBD1 (5 bases). The origin of this receptor is a human donor with alopecia areata. The sample in question was CD8+ T cells sorted from blood, obtained at week 24, from a patient treated with tofacitinib. CDR3 DNA: TGTGCCAGCAGTGAGACAGAGACAGATACGCAGTATTTT. Translation: CASSETETDTQYF.